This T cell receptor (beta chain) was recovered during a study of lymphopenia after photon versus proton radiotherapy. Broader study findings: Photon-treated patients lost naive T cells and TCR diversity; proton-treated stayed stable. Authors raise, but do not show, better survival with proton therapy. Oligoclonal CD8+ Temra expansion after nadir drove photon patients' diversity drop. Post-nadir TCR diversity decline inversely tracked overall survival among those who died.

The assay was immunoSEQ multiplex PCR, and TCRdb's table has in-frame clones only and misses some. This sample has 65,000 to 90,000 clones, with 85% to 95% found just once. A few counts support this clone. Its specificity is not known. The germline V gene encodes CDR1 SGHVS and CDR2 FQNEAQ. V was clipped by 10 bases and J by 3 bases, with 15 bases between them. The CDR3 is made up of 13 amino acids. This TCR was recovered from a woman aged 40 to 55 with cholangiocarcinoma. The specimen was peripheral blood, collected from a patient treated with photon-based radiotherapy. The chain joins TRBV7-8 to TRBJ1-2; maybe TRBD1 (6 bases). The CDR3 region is CAIPTNRDYGYTF. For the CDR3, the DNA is TGTGCCATACCGACAAACAGGGACTATGGCTACACCTTC.